A selection of T cell receptor beta chains follows, all from one sample in a study of cytomegalovirus exposure and HLA in healthy donors. This table comes from immunoSEQ multiplex PCR, and its TCRdb copy is limited to in-frame clones, with some not included. The table lists approximately 190,000 clones, around four fifths of them singletons. The sequenced material came from PBMCs. The receptors derive from a man aged 40-50 years in good health and CMV-seropositive. CDR3s include the opening cysteine and the closing phenylalanine or tryptophan. Each record gives: J gene, V gene, clone size, D gene, CDR3 protein, CDR3 DNA. The D gene is left open where the match is weak. Size values are once, few and many counts, or a class for expanded clones, and some rows have none.

j_call: TRBJ2-3
v_call: TRBV10-3
clone_size: once
d_call: TRBD2
cdr3_aa: CAISRGTSGGVTDTQYF
cdr3_nt: TGTGCCATCAGTCGGGGAACTAGCGGGGGCGTGACGGATACGCAGTATTTT

j_call: TRBJ2-1
v_call: TRBV2
clone_size: -
d_call: TRBD2
cdr3_aa: CASSEGLAGGEQFF
cdr3_nt: TGTGCCAGCAGTGAAGGACTAGCGGGAGGTGAGCAGTTCTTC

j_call: TRBJ1-3
v_call: TRBV5-1
clone_size: -
d_call: -
cdr3_aa: CASSLEAGRDGNTIYF
cdr3_nt: TGCGCCAGCAGCTTGGAGGCAGGGAGGGATGGAAACACCATATATTTT

j_call: TRBJ1-1
v_call: TRBV5-8
clone_size: few
d_call: -
cdr3_aa: CASSLDRSNTEAFF
cdr3_nt: TGTGCCAGCAGCTTGGACAGGTCAAACACTGAAGCTTTCTTT

j_call: TRBJ2-1
v_call: TRBV7-6
clone_size: once
d_call: TRBD2
cdr3_aa: CASSSLAGEGYEQFF
cdr3_nt: TGTGCCAGCAGCTCCTTAGCGGGAGAGGGTTATGAGCAGTTCTTC

j_call: TRBJ2-2
v_call: TRBV11-3
clone_size: -
d_call: TRBD2
cdr3_aa: CASSLTAGGGELFF
cdr3_nt: TGTGCCAGCAGCTTAACAGCGGGAGGCGGGGAGCTGTTTTTT

j_call: TRBJ2-7
v_call: TRBV9
clone_size: -
d_call: TRBD2
cdr3_aa: CASSVGGSGSAYEQYF
cdr3_nt: TGTGCCAGCAGCGTAGGGGGTAGCGGGAGCGCCTACGAGCAGTACTTC

j_call: TRBJ1-2
v_call: TRBV30
clone_size: -
d_call: TRBD1
cdr3_aa: CAWSGDRTGAYGYTF
cdr3_nt: TGTGCCTGGAGCGGGGACAGGACAGGAGCCTATGGCTACACCTTC

j_call: TRBJ2-7
v_call: TRBV5-1
clone_size: -
d_call: TRBD2
cdr3_aa: CASQPLGLRYEQYF
cdr3_nt: TGCGCCAGCCAACCTCTGGGACTACGCTACGAGCAGTACTTC

j_call: TRBJ2-3
v_call: TRBV5-4
clone_size: -
d_call: -
cdr3_aa: CASSRRFTGDTQYF
cdr3_nt: TGTGCCAGCAGCCGTCGATTTACGGGGGATACGCAGTATTTT

j_call: TRBJ2-7
v_call: TRBV9
clone_size: few
d_call: TRBD2
cdr3_aa: CASSPLAGGPKEQYF
cdr3_nt: TGTGCCAGCAGCCCCCTAGCGGGAGGGCCTAAAGAGCAGTACTTC

j_call: TRBJ2-7
v_call: TRBV27
clone_size: -
d_call: -
cdr3_aa: CASSQMIGGGAYEQYF
cdr3_nt: TGTGCCAGCAGTCAAATGATCGGAGGAGGAGCCTACGAGCAGTACTTC

j_call: TRBJ1-1
v_call: TRBV7-9
clone_size: -
d_call: TRBD1
cdr3_aa: CASSVRGTENTEAFF
cdr3_nt: TGTGCCAGCAGCGTTCGGGGGACAGAGAACACTGAAGCTTTCTTT

j_call: TRBJ1-1
v_call: TRBV2
clone_size: few
d_call: -
cdr3_aa: CASRTGTNTEAFF
cdr3_nt: TGTGCCAGCAGAACAGGGACGAACACTGAAGCTTTCTTT

j_call: TRBJ1-1
v_call: TRBV6-6
clone_size: once
d_call: -
cdr3_aa: CASSPYRANTEAFF
cdr3_nt: TGTGCCAGCAGTCCATACAGGGCGAACACTGAAGCTTTCTTT

j_call: TRBJ1-5
v_call: TRBV5-4
clone_size: -
d_call: -
cdr3_aa: CASSFPGNNQPQHF
cdr3_nt: TGTGCCAGCAGCTTCCCAGGGAACAATCAGCCCCAGCATTTT

j_call: TRBJ2-7
v_call: TRBV6-6
clone_size: few
d_call: -
cdr3_aa: CAIRTTYEQYF
cdr3_nt: TGTGCCATCAGGACTACCTACGAGCAGTACTTC

j_call: TRBJ1-1
v_call: TRBV10-3
clone_size: once
d_call: -
cdr3_aa: CAISMRGGDTEAFF
cdr3_nt: TGTGCCATCAGCATGAGGGGAGGGGACACTGAAGCTTTCTTT

j_call: TRBJ1-1
v_call: TRBV11-2
clone_size: -
d_call: -
cdr3_aa: CASSLGPVEAEAFF
cdr3_nt: TGTGCCAGCAGCTTGGGCCCCGTGGAGGCTGAAGCTTTCTTT

j_call: TRBJ1-5
v_call: TRBV7-2
clone_size: -
d_call: -
cdr3_aa: CASSLRSGQPQHF
cdr3_nt: TGTGCCAGCAGCCTTCGATCAGGACAGCCCCAGCATTTT

j_call: TRBJ2-5
v_call: TRBV4-3
clone_size: -
d_call: TRBD2
cdr3_aa: CASSQEGLAGGPETQYF
cdr3_nt: TGCGCCAGCAGCCAAGAGGGACTAGCGGGAGGGCCTGAGACCCAGTACTTC

j_call: TRBJ2-3
v_call: TRBV18
clone_size: few
d_call: TRBD1
cdr3_aa: CASSPIRDRERDTQYF
cdr3_nt: TGTGCCAGCTCACCTATCCGGGACAGGGAAAGGGATACGCAGTATTTT